These T cell receptor beta chains were read from a single sample in a study of beta chain features in type 1 diabetes. Assay: immunoSEQ multiplex PCR; the TCRdb copy retains only in-frame clones and omits some. The sample contains 160,000 or so clones, about 8.3% of which appear only once. Sequencing was carried out using central memory CD4+ T cells from blood. The receptors were gathered from a young woman with type 1 diabetes. The CDR3 runs from the conserved cysteine through the conserved F or W. Each record gives: clone size, CDR3 length, D gene, V gene, J gene, CDR3 DNA, CDR3 protein. A D gene is named only where the DNA matches it firmly. A row's size may be missing; if present it is once, few, many or a size class.

.	12	.	TRBV6-5	TRBJ2-7	TGTGCCAGCAAGAGGGGGACATACGAGCAGTACTTC	CASKRGTYEQYF
few	16	.	TRBV19	TRBJ2-1	TGTGCCAGTAGTACCGACAGGTCAGGCTCCTACAATGAGCAGTTCTTC	CASSTDRSGSYNEQFF
.	11	.	TRBV5-1	TRBJ2-1	TGCGCCAGCACTGCGCGGCGTGAGCAGTTCTTC	CASTARREQFF
few	14	TRBD1	TRBV25-1	TRBJ2-7	TGTGCCAGCAGTGACGGGACAGGGAACTACGAGCAGTACTTC	CASSDGTGNYEQYF
few	15	TRBD2	TRBV18	TRBJ2-3	TGTGCCAGCTCACTGGCGGGGGTTAGCACAGATACGCAGTATTTT	CASSLAGVSTDTQYF
few	14	TRBD1	TRBV6-6	TRBJ2-7	TGTGCCAGCACCTCCGGGACAGGGATACACGAGCAGTACTTC	CASTSGTGIHEQYF
.	14	.	TRBV7-2	TRBJ2-7	TGTGCCAGCAGCCCAGGGTCCTATTCCTACGAGCAGTACTTC	CASSPGSYSYEQYF
.	16	TRBD2	TRBV5-1	TRBJ2-3	TGCGCCAGCAGCTTGGGGTCTAGCGGGGGCACAGATACGCAGTATTTT	CASSLGSSGGTDTQYF
.	16	TRBD2	TRBV6-5	TRBJ2-1	TGTGCCAGCAGTTACATTAGCGGGAGCGGACGGAATGAGCAGTTCTTC	CASSYISGSGRNEQFF
.	16	.	TRBV30	TRBJ2-2	TGTGCCTGGGACGGGAGCCTATTCTCGAACACCGGGGAGCTGTTTTTT	CAWDGSLFSNTGELFF
medium-sized	16	TRBD2	TRBV2	TRBJ2-1	TGTGCCAGCAGTGGGGGTAGCGGGGGACCCTACAATGAGCAGTTCTTC	CASSGGSGGPYNEQFF
.	15	TRBD2	TRBV28	TRBJ2-4	TGTGCCAGCAGTTCCCCTAGCGGGAATAAGTACATTCAGTACTTC	CASSSPSGNKYIQYF
few	14	.	TRBV11-2	TRBJ1-5	TGTGCCAGCAGCTTTGGACAGCTTAATCAGCCCCAGCATTTT	CASSFGQLNQPQHF